The source of this T cell receptor beta chain is a study of spatial heterogeneity in lung cancer. Study overall: Raw sequencing reads included, on average, more than 8.5 appearances of each unique TCR and UMI combination.

Stated time point: sample taken at primary tumor resection. Whole RNA from tumor, nontumor lung or frozen PBMC was sequenced unsorted. TCRdb reprocessed the 5' RACE reads via MiXCR and lists one record per CDR3 protein. The sample has under 6,000 distinct CDR3 sequences, less than 9% seen once. Broader study findings: Counts of expanded intratumoral alpha and beta TCRs tracked tumor mutation counts.

As to this clonotype: The antigen is undetermined.

Germline V gives CDR1 SGHAT, CDR2 FQNNGV. The CDR3 length is 14 residues. V was clipped by 6 bases and J by 0 bases, with 8 bases between them. The rearrangement joins TRBV11-2 to TRBJ2-2, with D possibly TRBD1 on 5 matching bases. The receptor was derived from a male donor with early-stage non-small cell lung cancer. This material consisted of lung tumor tissue, taken at surgery. The CDR3: CASSTQANTGELFF. The CDR3 nucleotides read TGTGCCAGCAGTACACAGGCGAACACCGGGGAGCTGTTTTTT. Looking up the rest from reference TRBV11-2 and TRBJ2-2 gives the full variable domain: EAGVAQSPRYKIIEKRQSVAFWCNPISGHATLYWYQQILGQGPKLLIQFQNNGVVDDSQLPKDRFSAERLKGVDSTLKIQPAKLEDSAVYLCASSTQANTGELFFGEGSRLTVL.